A single T cell receptor beta chain is shown here with its context. This CDR3 fails to terminate in the conserved phenylalanine or tryptophan, so it likely reflects a read error. The limits of the CDR3 on the DNA are not certain, so only TCRdb's listed CDR3 is given. Naive CD8 cells were CD45RO-negative, positively selected for CCR7, excluding terminally differentiated effector memory CD45RA+ cells. This entry belongs to a study of shared clonotypes between healthy human individuals. Germline V gives CDR1 SGHAT, CDR2 FQDESV (reference sequence). The CDR3 has 15 residues if both end residues are counted. Sequencing used immunoSEQ multiplex PCR; TCRdb keeps in-frame clones, though not all of them. Of around 560,000 clones in the sample, 85% to 95% are singletons; the top ten hold 0.095% to 0.14%.

The chain links TRBV11-1 to TRBJ1-1. The specimen sequenced was naive CD8+ T cells sorted from blood. This receptor was obtained from a woman aged 25 to 39 in good health. The CDR3 loop reads CASSLARVPATPVHL.